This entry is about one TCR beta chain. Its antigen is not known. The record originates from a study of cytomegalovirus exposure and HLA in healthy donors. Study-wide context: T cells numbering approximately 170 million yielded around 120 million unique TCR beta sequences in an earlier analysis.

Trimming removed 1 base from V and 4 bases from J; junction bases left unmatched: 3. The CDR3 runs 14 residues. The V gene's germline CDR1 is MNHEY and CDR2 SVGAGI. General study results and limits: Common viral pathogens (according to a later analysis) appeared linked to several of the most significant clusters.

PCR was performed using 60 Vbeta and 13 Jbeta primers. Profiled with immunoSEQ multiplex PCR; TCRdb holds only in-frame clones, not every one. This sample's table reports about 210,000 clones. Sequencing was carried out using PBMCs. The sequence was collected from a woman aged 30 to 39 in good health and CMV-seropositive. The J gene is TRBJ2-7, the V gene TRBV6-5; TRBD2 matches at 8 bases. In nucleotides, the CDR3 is TGTGCCAGCAGTTACTTAAGCGGGAGTTACGAGCAGTACTTC. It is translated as CASSYLSGSYEQYF.